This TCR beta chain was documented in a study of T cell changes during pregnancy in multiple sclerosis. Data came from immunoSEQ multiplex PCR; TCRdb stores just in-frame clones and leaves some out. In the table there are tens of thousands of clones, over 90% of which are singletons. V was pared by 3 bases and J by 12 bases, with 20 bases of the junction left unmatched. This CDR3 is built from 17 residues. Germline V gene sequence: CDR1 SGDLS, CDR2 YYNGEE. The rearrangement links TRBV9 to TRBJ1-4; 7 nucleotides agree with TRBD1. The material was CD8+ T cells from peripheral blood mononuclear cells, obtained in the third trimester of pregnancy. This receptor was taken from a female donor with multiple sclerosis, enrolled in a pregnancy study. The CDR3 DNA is TGTGCCAGCAGCGAGGGACATTCGCCTGGCCTCAGGGGGGAACTGTTTTTT. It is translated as CASSEGHSPGLRGELFF.